The text below deals with one TCR beta chain. This sample was taken from a study of T cell responses to AZD1222 COVID-19 vaccine. Produced via immunoSEQ multiplex PCR; TCRdb's table is partial and in-frame only. The sample has about 100,000 clones; roughly nine tenths are singletons. The source of this sequence is an adult in good health. Here the sequenced sample was peripheral blood, taken on day 0 of AZD1222 vaccination.

CDR3 in amino acids: CASSLSVNTIYF. Here the CDR3 DNA reads TGTGCCAGCAGTTTGAGTGTAAACACCATATATTTT. This chain uses TRBV28 with TRBJ1-3; D ambiguous. The CDR3 has 12 residues. CDR1 MDHEN and CDR2 SYDVKM come from the germline V gene. Trimming removed 3 bases from V and 6 bases from J, with 6 bases in between.